The T cell receptor (beta chain) under discussion was sequenced for a study of blood T cell repertoires in COVID-19. Study background: Samples taken during acute and convalescent COVID-19 were collected in the United States, Italy and Spain. T cells, B-cell-depleted T cells, or PBMCs provided the cDNA or gDNA that served as material.

Authors' methods: Reference gene primer amplification yielded estimated nucleated cell counts. Data came from immunoSEQ multiplex PCR; TCRdb stores just in-frame clones and leaves some out. V and J calls and clone size follow that table, whereas D and trimming were derived from the DNA. The table has over 55,000 clones, about 82% seen once. The germline V gene has CDR1 MNHEY and CDR2 SVGAGI. V lost 8 bases, J lost 6 bases, and 6 bases stayed unmatched. The length of the CDR3 is 12 residues. The J gene is TRBJ2-7, the V gene TRBV6-5; 8 bases map to TRBD1. This sequence was found in a human donor in a cohort sampled during active COVID-19. What was sequenced was peripheral blood. The CDR3 region is CASSSRGPEQYF. The DNA for the CDR3 is TGTGCCAGCTCGAGCAGGGGGCCCGAGCAGTACTTC.